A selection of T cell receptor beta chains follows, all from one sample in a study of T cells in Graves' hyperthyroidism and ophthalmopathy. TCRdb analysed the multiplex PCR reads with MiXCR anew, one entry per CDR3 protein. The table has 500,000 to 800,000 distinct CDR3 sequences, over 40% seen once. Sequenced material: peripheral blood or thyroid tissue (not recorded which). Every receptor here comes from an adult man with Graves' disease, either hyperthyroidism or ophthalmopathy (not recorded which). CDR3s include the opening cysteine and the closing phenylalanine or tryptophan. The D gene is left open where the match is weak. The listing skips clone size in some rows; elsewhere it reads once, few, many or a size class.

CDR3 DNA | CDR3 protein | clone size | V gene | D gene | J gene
TGCAGCGTTGGGGTGGGCGGCAATCAGCCCCAGCATTTT | CSVGVGGNQPQHF | - | TRBV29-1 | - | TRBJ1-5
TGTGCCAGCAGTGCCTCAGGGACTAGCGGGGGCCCCGTCTCAGAGACCCAGTACTTC | CASSASGTSGGPVSETQYF | - | TRBV25-1 | TRBD2 | TRBJ2-5
TGTGCCAGCAGCTTATATAACAGCAACACTGAAGCTTTCTTT | CASSLYNSNTEAFF | few | TRBV7-2 | - | TRBJ1-1
TGTGCCACCAGCAGAGATCTAACCGGGTCGCTCCACTTT | CATSRDLTGSLHF | many | TRBV15 | - | TRBJ1-6
TGTGCCAGCAGCCCAAGGACAGGGGTTAGGTGGGAGCAGTACTTC | CASSPRTGVRWEQYF | many | TRBV7-2 | TRBD1 | TRBJ2-7
TGTGCCAGCGAGGTGACAGGTGCCGACTATGGCTACACCTTC | CASEVTGADYGYTF | - | TRBV19 | - | TRBJ1-2
TGTGCCAGCAGTGCTAACAGGGAGGAGGAGACCCAGTACTTC | CASSANREEETQYF | - | TRBV7-8 | - | TRBJ2-5
TGTGCCAGCAGCTTAGAGGCAGATACTGAAAAACTGTTTTTT | CASSLEADTEKLFF | many | TRBV7-9 | - | TRBJ1-4
TGTGCCATCAGCGCACAGGGGCCGGCTAACTATGGCTACACCTTC | CAISAQGPANYGYTF | - | TRBV10-3 | TRBD1 | TRBJ1-2
TGCAGCGTTAGGGACGGGGGAAACTACGAGCAGTACTTC | CSVRDGGNYEQYF | once | TRBV29-1 | - | TRBJ2-7
TGCAGCGTTGCGGAGGCGGGGGTCTTCGATTCACCCCTCCACTTT | CSVAEAGVFDSPLHF | - | TRBV29-1 | - | TRBJ1-6
TGCGCCAGCAGCATCCAACAGGGTGTCGGCTATGGCTACACCTTC | CASSIQQGVGYGYTF | - | TRBV5-1 | - | TRBJ1-2
TGCGCCAGCAGCCAAGGCCAGAGCATGAACACTGAAGCTTTCTTT | CASSQGQSMNTEAFF | - | TRBV4-1 | - | TRBJ1-1
TGTGCCAGCAGTGATGGCGGATACGAGCAGTACTTC | CASSDGGYEQYF | many | TRBV2 | - | TRBJ2-7
TGTGCCAGCAGCCGCGTGGGGGCGGGTCGCTATGGCTACACCTTC | CASSRVGAGRYGYTF | - | TRBV7-9 | - | TRBJ1-2
TGTGCCAGCACCAAAGGGGGGCCCAGGGGCAATCAGCCCCAGCATTTT | CASTKGGPRGNQPQHF | many | TRBV2 | - | TRBJ1-5
TGCGCCAGCATCCCGGGACAGGGTAGGGCCGGGGAGCTGTTTTTT | CASIPGQGRAGELFF | few | TRBV10-2 | TRBD1 | TRBJ2-2
TGTGCCAGCAGCGGCCGGGACAGGGGGCGGTACACTGAAGCTTTCTTT | CASSGRDRGRYTEAFF | - | TRBV7-2 | TRBD1 | TRBJ1-1
TGCGCCAGAGAGGATCGGGCGGAGCACGAGACCCAGTACTTC | CAREDRAEHETQYF | - | TRBV10-1 | - | TRBJ2-5
TGTGCCAGTACCCCGGGGATTATGAACACTGAAGCTTTCTTT | CASTPGIMNTEAFF | few | TRBV19 | - | TRBJ1-1
TGTGCCAGCAGCCCCCAGGGCAGGGCGAACACTGAAGCTTTCTTT | CASSPQGRANTEAFF | many | TRBV7-9 | - | TRBJ1-1
TGTGCCAGCAGTTTAGCGGGGTTTTATAATTCACCCCTCCACTTT | CASSLAGFYNSPLHF | - | TRBV2 | - | TRBJ1-6
TGTGCCAGCAGCTCGACAGGGGAAACTTACTATGGCTACACCTTC | CASSSTGETYYGYTF | - | TRBV7-1 | TRBD1 | TRBJ1-2
TGTGCCAGCAGTGAAGCGAAGAACTCCTATAGCAATCAGCCCCAGCATTTT | CASSEAKNSYSNQPQHF | - | TRBV6-6 | - | TRBJ1-5
TGCAGTGCTAGTCCCCCTGGGAAGGTAGCTGGTGAGCAGTACTTC | CSASPPGKVAGEQYF | - | TRBV20-1 | - | TRBJ2-7
TGCAGCGTTAAACACAGGGGCATGGGCACTGAAGCTTTCTTT | CSVKHRGMGTEAFF | many | TRBV29-1 | TRBD1 | TRBJ1-1
TGTGCCAGCATATTAGATTCCGGGGGGAACACTGAAGCTTTCTTT | CASILDSGGNTEAFF | - | TRBV7-9 | - | TRBJ1-1
TGTGCCAGCAGCGTAGCAAGTCCCGGGGAGCTGTTTTTT | CASSVASPGELFF | - | TRBV9 | - | TRBJ2-2
TGTGCCAGCAGCTTATCAGGGTATAGCAATCAGCCCCAGCATTTT | CASSLSGYSNQPQHF | - | TRBV7-8 | - | TRBJ1-5
TGTGCCAGCTGGGACTTCTACGAGCAGTACTTC | CASWDFYEQYF | - | TRBV2 | - | TRBJ2-7
TGCGCCAGCAGTGAGTCCGGGACAGGATTTAATGAAAAACTGTTTTTT | CASSESGTGFNEKLFF | few | TRBV10-2 | TRBD1 | TRBJ1-4
TGTGCCAGCAGCCCGCAATCCTTAGCGGGAGGGCGGATTTGGGAGACCCAGTACTTC | CASSPQSLAGGRIWETQYF | few | TRBV7-9 | TRBD2 | TRBJ2-5
TGTGCCAGCAGTCGTTTCAGGGGAGGCTCTATGAACACTGAAGCTTTCTTT | CASSRFRGGSMNTEAFF | few | TRBV2 | - | TRBJ1-1
TGTGCCACAAGGGACAGGGTATTTGGATACGAGCAGTACTTC | CATRDRVFGYEQYF | - | TRBV6-1 | TRBD1 | TRBJ2-7
TGTGCCAGCAGTACAGACCCGTATCCCCAGCATTTT | CASSTDPYPQHF | many | TRBV12-3/TRBV12-4 | - | TRBJ1-5
TGTGCCAGCAGCTTAGGCCTCTTGGGTAGTATAGGAAAACTGTTTTTT | CASSLGLLGSIGKLFF | once | TRBV7-9 | - | TRBJ1-4
TGTGCCAGCAGCTTAAGGCCAGGGTGGGACACTGAAGCTTTCTTT | CASSLRPGWDTEAFF | - | TRBV7-3 | - | TRBJ1-1
TGTGCCAGCAGCGTGGGGCGGGGGGGGTACCAAGAGACCCAGTACTTC | CASSVGRGGYQETQYF | few | TRBV5-4 | TRBD2 | TRBJ2-5
TGTGCCAGCAGAGGACAGGGAACATTGGCTGAAGCTTTCTTT | CASRGQGTLAEAFF | once | TRBV2 | TRBD1 | TRBJ1-1
TGTGCCAGCAGTGAACGGTACACTGAAGCTTTCTTT | CASSERYTEAFF | - | TRBV6-1 | - | TRBJ1-1
TGTGCCAGCAGTGAACGTGGCAGGCTTGCAACTAATGAAAAACTGTTTTTT | CASSERGRLATNEKLFF | many | TRBV2 | - | TRBJ1-4
TGTGCCAGCAGCAAAACGGGAGACAGCCAAGAGACCCAGTACTTC | CASSKTGDSQETQYF | - | TRBV7-3 | - | TRBJ2-5
TGTGCCAGCAGCTTGGCGGTATTCAGCACCTACGAGCAGTACTTC | CASSLAVFSTYEQYF | few | TRBV5-4 | - | TRBJ2-7
TGTGCCAGCAGTTGGGGGCAGGGGGCTTTCTTT | CASSWGQGAFF | few | TRBV12-3/TRBV12-4 | - | TRBJ1-1
TGTGCCAGCAGCCCCCTCGGAGCGGGGGGGCAAGAGACCCAGTACTTC | CASSPLGAGGQETQYF | - | TRBV3-1 | TRBD2 | TRBJ2-5
TGTGCCAGCAGCTTAATTGGTGGCAGGGGCTACGAGCAGTACTTC | CASSLIGGRGYEQYF | once | TRBV7-9 | - | TRBJ2-7
TGCAGTGCTAGAACCCGGGGACTAGCGAGGGAGCAGTACTTC | CSARTRGLAREQYF | few | TRBV20-1 | TRBD2 | TRBJ2-7
- | CASILDSSPYEQYF | many | TRBV10-2 | - | TRBJ2-7
TGTGCCAGCCGCGGGGTTGGGAGCGAGCAGTACTTC | CASRGVGSEQYF | - | TRBV7-3 | - | TRBJ2-7
TGTGCCAGCAGCGTAGAGGGGGACAGGGTCTACGAGCAGTACTTC | CASSVEGDRVYEQYF | many | TRBV9 | TRBD1 | TRBJ2-7
TGCAGCGTTGAAGATCGGGACGGAGAAAACTTT | CSVEDRDGENF | many | TRBV29-1 | - | TRBJ1-6
TGCAGTGCTTCACCACAGTCCTTAGACACCATATATTTT | CSASPQSLDTIYF | - | TRBV20-1 | - | TRBJ1-3
TGTGCCAGCAGCTTCCGGGACTACACAGATACGCAGTATTTT | CASSFRDYTDTQYF | - | TRBV7-8 | TRBD2 | TRBJ2-3